A single sample gave rise to the 24 T cell receptor beta chains below, sequenced in a study of cytomegalovirus exposure and HLA in healthy donors. Sequencing used immunoSEQ multiplex PCR; TCRdb keeps in-frame clones, though not all of them. The sample contains roughly 130,000 clones, approximately 84% of which appear only once. Sequenced input: PBMCs. The receptors were sampled from a woman between 25 and 40 years old in good health and CMV-seronegative.

The chain has TRBV27 and TRBJ2-3, with TRBD2 matching 12 bases. CDR3 length: 15 residues. V was pared by 3 bases and J by 5 bases, with 3 bases of the junction left unmatched. Germline V gene sequence: CDR1 MNHEY, CDR2 SMNVEV (reference sequence). CDR3 bases: TGTGCCAGCAGTTTGGCTAGCGGGGGGGGAGATACGCAGTATTTT. The encoded protein is CASSLASGGGDTQYF.

This clone was counted between two and nine times. The chain combines TRBV2 with TRBJ2-7; no definite D call. Germline-derived CDR1 and CDR2 are SNHLY and FYNNEI. Trimming left V 4 bases short and J 3 bases short, with 4 bases between. CDR3 size: 11 residues. The CDR3 coding sequence is TGTGCCAGCAGTGCCCGCTACGAGCAGTACTTC. Its translation is CASSARYEQYF.

The chain employs TRBV11-2 and TRBJ1-2; 7 positions match TRBD1. The J segment lost 4 bases and the V segment lost 6 bases, leaving 14 bases of the junction unmatched. CDR3 size: 16 residues. Looked up from germline, CDR1 is SGHAT and CDR2 is FQNNGV. DNA for the CDR3: TGTGCCAGCAGTCCCACTCGACAGGGTCGGCGCTATGGCTACACCTTC. Translation gives CASSPTRQGRRYGYTF.

The chain recombines TRBV7-9 with TRBJ1-2; a weak D match, TRBD1 (6 bases). Germline V CDR1 and CDR2: SEHNR, FQNEAQ (reference sequence). V shed 3 bases and J shed 5 bases, with 10 bases lying between them. This CDR3 spans 13 amino acids. CDR3 sequence reads: CASSFRDIYGYTF. The CDR3 DNA reads as TGTGCCAGCAGCTTTAGGGACATATATGGCTACACCTTC.

A few counts support this clone. This chain links TRBV6-1 with TRBJ1-5; possible D gene TRBD1, 5 bases. This CDR3 is built from 19 residues. In germline, CDR1 is MNHNS, CDR2 SASEGT. The ends were cut back, 4 bases at V and 0 bases at J, with 22 bases in the middle. The CDR3 nucleotides are TGTGCCAGCAGTGGCCCACAGGCGGGACGTGCCTCTAGCAATCAGCCCCAGCATTTT. It is translated as CASSGPQAGRASSNQPQHF.

V usage is TRBV2 and J usage is TRBJ2-1; 9 bases align to TRBD1. The CDR3 consists of 15 residues. The V and J ends lost 6 bases and 3 bases, in that order; junction bases with no gene match: 6. Germline V gene lookup returns CDR1 SNHLY and CDR2 FYNNEI. DNA of the CDR3: TGTGCCAGCAGACAGGGGGCGAGTATCTACAATGAGCAGTTCTTC. This codes for CASRQGASIYNEQFF.

CDR3 sequence (DNA): TGTGCCAGCAGTTACGTGGCAGGCGAGCAGTTCTTC. Protein: CASSYVAGEQFF. The chain carries TRBV6-5 and TRBJ2-1, with D hard to call. This CDR3 contains 12 residues. Deletions cut 2 bases from V and 10 bases from J, with 9 bases between. Germline-derived CDR1 and CDR2 are MNHEY and SVGAGI.

V usage is TRBV18 and J usage is TRBJ1-2, with D maybe TRBD1 (5 bases). Germline V gives CDR1 KGHSH, CDR2 LQKENI. There are 13 residues in the CDR3. The V end lost 5 bases, the J end lost 2 bases, and 9 bases lay between the germline ends. This CDR3 is CASSDQGNYGYTF. The CDR3 DNA is TGTGCCAGCTCAGACCAGGGCAACTATGGCTACACCTTC. The complete variable domain, with remaining parts taken from reference TRBV18 and TRBJ1-2, reads NAGVMQNPRHLVRRRGQEARLRCSPMKGHSHVYWYRQLPEEGLKFMVYLQKENIIDESGMPKERFSAEFPKEGPSILRIQQVVRGDSAAYFCASSDQGNYGYTFGSGTRLTVV.

This rearrangement joins TRBV6-6 to TRBJ1-1; D is perhaps TRBD1 (5 bases). The CDR3 covers 15 residues. Trimming cost V 5 bases and J 0 bases, with 13 bases left between them. Per germline, CDR1 MNHNY and CDR2 SVGAGI (reference sequence). CDR3 loop: CASSRAGLMNTEAFF. The CDR3 DNA reads as TGTGCCAGCAGTAGAGCGGGACTCATGAACACTGAAGCTTTCTTT.

The chain combines TRBV19 with TRBJ1-6, with D tentatively TRBD1 (5 bases). This CDR3 has 15 amino acids. Germline V gene data show CDR1 as LNHDA and CDR2 as SQIVND (reference sequence). Trimming removed 2 bases at V and 5 bases at J, with 10 bases between. The CDR3 nucleotides read TGTGCCAGTAGTATACAGGGCAGGAATAATTCACCCCTCCACTTT. Its translation: CASSIQGRNNSPLHF.

The J gene is TRBJ1-2, the V gene TRBV28; 7 positions match TRBD1. In germline, CDR1 is MDHEN, CDR2 SYDVKM. The CDR3 totals 14 residues. V dropped 2 bases and J dropped 2; count of bases not matched to a gene: 2. The CDR3 nucleotides read TGTGCCAGCAGTTTAGAGGGGGCGAACTATGGCTACACCTTC. It encodes CASSLEGANYGYTF.

The chain has TRBV28 and TRBJ2-1; 10 bases fit TRBD2. The CDR3 covers 15 residues. Trimming took 5 bases from V and 2 from J; bases not matched to a gene: 3. Looked up from germline, CDR1 is MDHEN and CDR2 is SYDVKM. The CDR3: CASSALAGTYNEQFF. The DNA of the CDR3 is TGTGCCAGCAGTGCACTAGCGGGGACCTACAATGAGCAGTTCTTC.

V usage is TRBV18 and J usage is TRBJ2-1; D ambiguous. CDR3 length: 12 residues. Germline lookup yields CDR1 KGHSH and CDR2 LQKENI. With 5 bases removed from V and 8 bases from J, the gap between germline ends came to 10 bases. The CDR3 region is CASSSPIDEQFF. CDR3 DNA: TGTGCCAGCTCATCCCCTATTGATGAGCAGTTCTTC. The whole variable domain, filled in from reference TRBV18 and TRBJ2-1, reads NAGVMQNPRHLVRRRGQEARLRCSPMKGHSHVYWYRQLPEEGLKFMVYLQKENIIDESGMPKERFSAEFPKEGPSILRIQQVVRGDSAAYFCASSSPIDEQFFGPGTRLTVL.

This clone was seen more than once but under ten times. V usage is TRBV2 and J usage is TRBJ1-2, with no clear D. Trimming took off 6 bases at V and 8 bases at J, with 19 bases between the two ends. The CDR3 runs 14 residues. Germline V CDR1 and CDR2: SNHLY, FYNNEI. CDR3 loop: CASRRERVSMGYTF. CDR3 bases: TGTGCCAGCAGGAGGGAGAGGGTGTCTATGGGCTACACCTTC.

This clone has only one observation. CDR3 amino acids: CASSYQGASDYGYTF. The DNA of the CDR3 is TGTGCCAGCAGTTACCAGGGGGCTAGTGACTATGGCTACACCTTC. The chain employs TRBV2 and TRBJ1-2, with TRBD1 matching over 8 bases. The germline V gene has CDR1 SNHLY and CDR2 FYNNEI. V gave up 5 bases and J gave up 3 bases; unmatched junction bases: 8. The CDR3 is 15 amino acids.

The chain couples TRBV5-1 to TRBJ1-3; D ambiguous. This CDR3 has 15 residues. The germline V gene has CDR1 SGHRS and CDR2 YFSETQ. With 0 bases removed from V and 0 bases from J, the gap between germline ends came to 7 bases. As DNA, the CDR3 is TGCGCCAGCAGCTTGGGCAGCGGCTCTGGAAACACCATATATTTT. Its translation: CASSLGSGSGNTIYF.

The J gene is TRBJ1-1, the V gene TRBV5-1; D perhaps matches TRBD1 (5 bases). V lost 3 bases and J 7 bases, leaving 19 bases between the germline ends. The CDR3 sequence is 15 residues long. CDR1 and CDR2 from the germline V gene are SGHRS and YFSETQ. As DNA, the CDR3 is TGCGCCAGCAGCTCATCCCGAATCGTGGGGGGTGAAGCTTTCTTT. Encoded protein: CASSSSRIVGGEAFF.

The V and J genes are TRBV18 and TRBJ2-3; no clear D. The length of the CDR3 is 17 residues. Deletions cut 6 bases from V and 3 bases from J, with 22 bases between. The V gene's germline CDR1 is KGHSH and CDR2 LQKENI. Here the CDR3 reads CASSYLQTRLGTDTQYF. The DNA of the CDR3 is TGTGCCAGCTCCTACCTTCAGACCCGGCTCGGGACAGATACGCAGTATTTT.

This clone was picked up a small number of times. The chain couples TRBV18 to TRBJ1-1; TRBD1 aligns across 8 bases. V lost 3 bases to trimming and J lost 0 bases; unmatched junction nucleotides: 3. In germline, CDR1 is KGHSH, CDR2 LQKENI. This CDR3 region has 15 residues. Here the CDR3 DNA reads TGTGCCAGCTCACCCCGGACAGGGATGAACACTGAAGCTTTCTTT. Amino acids: CASSPRTGMNTEAFF.

This clone was seen only a few times. This chain links TRBV7-8 with TRBJ1-5, with D tentatively TRBD1 (5 bases). The length of the CDR3 is 14 residues. Germline CDR1 is SGHVS and CDR2 is FQNEAQ. V lost 8 bases and J 5 bases, leaving 16 bases between the germline ends. CDR3 sequence: CASSRGLGDQPQHF. CDR3 DNA: TGTGCCAGCTCCCGGGGGTTAGGGGATCAGCCCCAGCATTTT.

This clone was seen only once. The CDR3 here is CASTAGRAGSTGELFF. The CDR3, as DNA: TGCGCCAGCACCGCCGGTCGGGCAGGGTCCACCGGGGAGCTGTTTTTT. This chain connects TRBV4-1 to TRBJ2-2, with TRBD1 as a possible D gene (5 bases). The germline V and J ends were trimmed by 7 bases and 4 bases, with 19 bases remaining between them. The CDR3 length is 16 residues. CDR1 and CDR2 from the germline V gene are MGHRA and YSYEKL.

This clone appeared once. The rearrangement links TRBV5-6 to TRBJ1-1; 7 bases fit TRBD1. V lost 5 bases and J lost 4; bases outside the gene matches: 8. The CDR3 loop spans 14 amino acids. In germline, CDR1 is SGHDT, CDR2 YYEEEE. CDR3 loop: CASRYSTGITEAFF. The CDR3 coding sequence is TGTGCCAGCAGATACTCGACAGGGATCACTGAAGCTTTCTTT.

CDR3 nucleotides: TGTGCCAGCTCACCTAGTACAACAGGGGGCTCGTATGGCTACACCTTC. Encoded protein: CASSPSTTGGSYGYTF. This sequence joins TRBV18 and TRBJ1-2; 9 bases map to TRBD1. This CDR3 contains 16 residues. V was pared by 3 bases and J by 5 bases, with 10 bases of the junction left unmatched. Germline values: CDR1 KGHSH, CDR2 LQKENI.

V is TRBV7-8 and J is TRBJ2-3; maybe TRBD2 (6 bases). Trimming removed 1 base at V and 2 bases at J, with 10 bases between. The CDR3 covers 15 residues. CDR1 and CDR2 from the germline V gene are SGHVS and FQNEAQ. CDR3: CASSLVGGVTDTQYF. CDR3 DNA: TGTGCCAGCAGCTTAGTCGGCGGGGTCACAGATACGCAGTATTTT.